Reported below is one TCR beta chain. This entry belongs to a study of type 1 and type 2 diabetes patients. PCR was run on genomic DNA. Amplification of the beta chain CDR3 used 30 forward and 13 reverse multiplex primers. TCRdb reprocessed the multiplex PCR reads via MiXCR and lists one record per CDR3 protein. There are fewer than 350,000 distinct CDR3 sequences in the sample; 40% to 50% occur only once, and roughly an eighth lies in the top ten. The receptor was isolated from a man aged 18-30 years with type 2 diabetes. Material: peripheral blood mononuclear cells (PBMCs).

As DNA, the CDR3 is TGTGCCAGCAGTGAAAGGGCAGGGAAGAACACCGGGGAGCTGTTTTTT. Its translation: CASSERAGKNTGELFF. The chain carries TRBV2 and TRBJ2-2; maybe TRBD1 (5 bases). Trimming removed 2 bases from V and 1 base from J, with 11 bases in between. The CDR3 has 16 amino acids. Germline V lookup: CDR1 SNHLY, CDR2 FYNNEI. Complete variable domain (other parts from reference TRBV2 and TRBJ2-2): EPEVTQTPSHQVTQMGQEVILRCVPISNHLYFYWYRQILGQKVEFLVSFYNNEISEKSEIFDDQFSVERPDGSNFTLKIRSTKLEDSAMYFCASSERAGKNTGELFFGEGSRLTVL.